The 15 T cell receptor beta chains listed next were all sequenced from one sample in a study of identical twins (dated by TCRdb to 2016 to 2018). The library was made by 5' RACE. The sequencer was an Illumina HiSeq 2000. The public reads were reanalyzed by TCRdb: fastp trimming at Q25, MiXCR alignment, in-frame beta chains only. Duplicate CDR3 protein sequences are folded into a single record with the most common DNA and genes. For this sample the table gives under 250,000 distinct CDR3 sequences, of which 9.4% were detected only once. The ten largest clonotypes hold about 5.2% of the sample. Sequenced: memory (CD45RO+) T cells sorted from blood. According to the study, the label for this sample's cell subset or site signals: CD45RO+ enriched T cells. The receptors shown here come from a woman in her late teens or twenties in good health.

This clonotype has ten or more counts. This sequence joins TRBV6-2 or TRBV6-3 and TRBJ1-1, with a tentative D call TRBD1 (6 bases). The germline gives CDR1 MNHEY, CDR2 SVGEGT. CDR3 size: 14 residues. Between the trimmed V and J ends, which lost 6 bases and 1 base, there was a span of 12 bases. The CDR3 region is CASRRNRENTEAFF. For the CDR3, the DNA is TGTGCCAGCAGGAGAAACAGGGAGAACACTGAAGCTTTCTTT.

This clonotype was counted a few times. The chain is built from TRBV7-9 and TRBJ2-7; D ambiguous. Trimming removed 5 bases from V and 6 bases from J, with 11 bases in between. CDR3 length equals 12 residues. CDR1 and CDR2 (germline): SEHNR, FQNEAQ (reference sequence). The DNA of the CDR3 is TGTGCCAGCAGCCGCGCACCAGCCGAGCAGTACTTC. Translated, it gives CASSRAPAEQYF.

This clonotype has only a few counts. This chain joins TRBV7-9 and TRBJ1-6; D not certain. The germline CDR1 and CDR2 sequences are SEHNR and FQNEAQ (reference sequence). The CDR3 has 13 amino acids. V was clipped by 5 bases and J by 8 bases, with 10 bases between them. CDR3 sequence reads: CASSLESHSPLHF. The CDR3 bases are TGTGCCAGCAGCCTCGAGTCTCATTCACCCCTCCACTTT. Complete variable domain (other parts from reference TRBV7-9 and TRBJ1-6): DTGVSQNPRHKITKRGQNVTFRCDPISEHNRLYWYRQTLGQGPEFLTYFQNEAQLEKSRLLSDRFSAERPKGSFSTLEIQRTEQGDSAMYLCASSLESHSPLHFGNGTRLTVT.

In its sample, this clonotype was seen many times. The V call is TRBV12-3 or TRBV12-4, the J call TRBJ1-3; 8 bases align to TRBD1. This CDR3 region has 15 residues. The V segment lost 3 bases and the J segment 2 bases; nucleotides outside the gene matches: 3. The DNA of the CDR3 is TGTGCCAGCAGTTTTGTGACAGGGGCTGGAAACACCATATATTTT. Protein product: CASSFVTGAGNTIYF.

Only a few counts were recorded for this clonotype. This chain joins TRBV4-2 and TRBJ2-3; 9 bases are shared with TRBD2. The CDR3 sequence is 16 residues long. Germline V CDR1 and CDR2: LGHNA, YNFKEQ. V trimming: 1 base; J trimming: 2 bases; junction bases outside the gene matches: 4. CDR3 sequence (DNA): TGTGCCAGCAGCCAAGCTAGCGGGGTAACCACAGATACGCAGTATTTT. Amino acid sequence: CASSQASGVTTDTQYF.

J is TRBJ1-6 and V is TRBV10-3; D is perhaps TRBD1 (5 bases). CDR3 length: 14 residues. Looked up from germline, CDR1 is ENHRY and CDR2 is SYGVKD. Trimming pared 7 bases from V and 6 bases from J, leaving 13 bases between. The CDR3 coding sequence is TGTGCCATCAAGGGGCAGGTCCCTAATTCACCCCTCCACTTT. It yields the protein CAIKGQVPNSPLHF.

About this clonotype: The missing conserved phenylalanine or tryptophan at the end of this CDR3 makes a read error likely. The rearrangement joins TRBV20-1 to TRBJ2-7; tentative D call: TRBD1 (5 bases). The germline gives CDR1 DFQATT, CDR2 SNEGSKA (reference sequence). The CDR3 totals 12 residues. Trimming removed 1 base at V and 6 bases at J, with 10 bases between. DNA for the CDR3: TGCAGTGCTAGAGTTAGGGGCTCCGAGCAGTACATC. It codes for CSARVRGSEQYI.

This clonotype was counted at least ten times. This chain connects TRBV12-3 or TRBV12-4 to TRBJ2-4, with D tentatively TRBD2 (7 bases). This CDR3 region has 16 residues. The V end was cut by 6 bases, the J end by 0 bases, with 15 bases between. For the CDR3, the DNA is TGTGCCAGCAGCGGGGAGGGGGGCATAGCCAAAAACATTCAGTACTTC. Translated: CASSGEGGIAKNIQYF.

The rearrangement uses TRBV9 and TRBJ1-1, with 9 bases identical to TRBD1. This CDR3 contains 13 residues. Germline V gene lookup returns CDR1 SGDLS and CDR2 YYNGEE. V was pared by 3 bases and J by 6 bases, with 3 bases of the junction left unmatched. The CDR3 loop reads CASSGRQGAEAFF. CDR3 DNA: TGTGCCAGCAGCGGAAGACAGGGGGCTGAAGCTTTCTTT.

This clonotype was seen repeatedly, ten times or more. The chain has TRBV12-3 or TRBV12-4 and TRBJ1-5; D possibly corresponds to TRBD1 (6 bases). This CDR3 is 14 amino acids long. V gave up 5 bases and J gave up 7 bases, with 15 bases separating them. CDR3 region: CASSVVQGTQPQHF. DNA for the CDR3: TGTGCCAGCAGTGTAGTACAGGGAACCCAGCCCCAGCATTTT.

There are many counts of this clonotype. The chain combines TRBV11-2 with TRBJ1-1, with D tentatively TRBD1 (6 bases). The length of the CDR3 is 13 residues. V was cut by 6 bases and J by 0 bases, with 8 bases left in between. The V gene's germline CDR1 is SGHAT and CDR2 FQNNGV. CDR3 region: CASRTGLNTEAFF. The CDR3 nucleotides read TGTGCCAGCAGGACAGGCTTGAACACTGAAGCTTTCTTT.

This clonotype was detected ten times or more. The J gene is TRBJ2-2, the V gene TRBV6-6, with 9 bases aligning to TRBD2. CDR1 is MNHNY and CDR2 is SVGAGI in the germline V gene (reference sequence). V lost 9 bases and J lost 3; bases outside the gene matches: 5. The CDR3 consists of 14 residues. Written as DNA, the CDR3 is TGTGCCAGTCGTCAGCGGGGGGACACCGGGGAGCTGTTTTTT. Amino acid sequence: CASRQRGDTGELFF.

The chain has TRBV6-2 or TRBV6-3 and TRBJ1-1; no definite D call. Trimming left V 6 bases short and J 1 base short, with 9 bases between. Germline loops: CDR1 MNHEY, CDR2 SVGEGT. The CDR3 length is 13 residues. CDR3 loop: CASRASENTEAFF. The CDR3 DNA reads TGTGCCAGCAGGGCATCGGAGAACACTGAAGCTTTCTTT.

This clonotype was observed a handful of times. The chain joins TRBV6-5 to TRBJ2-1, with TRBD2 matching over 7 bases. The length of the CDR3 is 17 residues. Germline V CDR1 and CDR2: MNHEY, SVGAGI. Unmatched junction bases numbered 11, after V lost 4 bases and J lost 2 bases. CDR3 bases: TGTGCCAGCAGTTTCCTACCGAGCGGGGCCCCCTACAATGAGCAGTTCTTC. It yields the protein CASSFLPSGAPYNEQFF.

There are many counts of this clonotype. The chain links TRBV12-3 or TRBV12-4 to TRBJ2-5; 8 nucleotides line up with TRBD2. The CDR3 contains 14 residues. Germline trimming cut 5 bases from V and 5 bases from J; bases unmatched to any gene: 7. Here the CDR3 DNA reads TGTGCCAGCAGTCATAGCGGGATGGGGGAGACCCAGTACTTC. Protein sequence: CASSHSGMGETQYF.